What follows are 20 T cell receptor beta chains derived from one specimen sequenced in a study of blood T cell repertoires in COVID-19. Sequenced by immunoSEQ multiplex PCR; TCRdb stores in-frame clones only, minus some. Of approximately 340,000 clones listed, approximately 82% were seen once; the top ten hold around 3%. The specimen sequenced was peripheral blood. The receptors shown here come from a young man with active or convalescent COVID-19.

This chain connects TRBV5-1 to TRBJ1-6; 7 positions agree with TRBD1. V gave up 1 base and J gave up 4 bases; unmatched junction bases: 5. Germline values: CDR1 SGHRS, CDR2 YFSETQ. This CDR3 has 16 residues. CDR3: CASSLIPGGYNSPLHF. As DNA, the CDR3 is TGCGCCAGCAGCTTGATACCAGGGGGTTATAATTCACCCCTCCACTTT.

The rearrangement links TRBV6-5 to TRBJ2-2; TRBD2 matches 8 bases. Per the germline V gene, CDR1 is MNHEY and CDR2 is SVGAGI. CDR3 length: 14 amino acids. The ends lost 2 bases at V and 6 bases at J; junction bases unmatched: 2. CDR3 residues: CASSYASGSGELFF. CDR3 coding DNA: TGTGCCAGCAGTTACGCTAGCGGGTCCGGGGAGCTGTTTTTT.

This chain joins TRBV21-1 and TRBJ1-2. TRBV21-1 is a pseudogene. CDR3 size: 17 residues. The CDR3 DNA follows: TGTGCCAGCAGCAAAGTACTTCGGGGGGCGAGTCATTATGGCTACACCTTC. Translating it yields CASSKVLRGASHYGYTF.

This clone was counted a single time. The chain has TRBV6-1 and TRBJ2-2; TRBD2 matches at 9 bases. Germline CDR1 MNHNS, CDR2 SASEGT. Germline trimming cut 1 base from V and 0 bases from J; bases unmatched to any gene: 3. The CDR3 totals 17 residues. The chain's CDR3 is CASSEGAGGSNTGELFF. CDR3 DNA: TGTGCCAGCAGTGAAGGAGCGGGGGGCTCGAACACCGGGGAGCTGTTTTTT.

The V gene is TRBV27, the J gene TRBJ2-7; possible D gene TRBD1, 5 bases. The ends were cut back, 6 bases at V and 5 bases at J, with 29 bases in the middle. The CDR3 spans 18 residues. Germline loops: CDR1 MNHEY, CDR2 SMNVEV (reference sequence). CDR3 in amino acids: CASSSTTPTEAMAHEQYF. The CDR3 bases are TGTGCCAGCAGCTCCACTACCCCGACAGAAGCCATGGCCCACGAGCAGTACTTC.

The CDR3 sequence: CASRRDSQETQYF. CDR3 coding DNA: TGTGCCAGCAGACGGGACAGCCAAGAGACCCAGTACTTC. The chain is built from TRBV2 and TRBJ2-5; TRBD1 matches 7 bases. V shed 6 bases and J 1 base; nucleotides not matched to a gene: 2. Per germline, CDR1 SNHLY and CDR2 FYNNEI. There are 13 residues in the CDR3.

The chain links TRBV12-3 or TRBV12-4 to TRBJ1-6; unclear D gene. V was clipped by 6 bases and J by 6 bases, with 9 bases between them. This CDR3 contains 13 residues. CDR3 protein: CASRTPGNSPLHF. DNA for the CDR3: TGTGCCAGCAGGACACCTGGTAATTCACCCCTCCACTTT.

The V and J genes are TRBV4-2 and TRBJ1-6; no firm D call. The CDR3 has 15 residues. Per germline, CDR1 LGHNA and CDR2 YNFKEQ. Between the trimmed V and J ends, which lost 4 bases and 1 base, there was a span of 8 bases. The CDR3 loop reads CASSLRGSYNSPLHF. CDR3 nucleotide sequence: TGTGCCAGCAGCCTTCGGGGATCCTATAATTCACCCCTCCACTTT.

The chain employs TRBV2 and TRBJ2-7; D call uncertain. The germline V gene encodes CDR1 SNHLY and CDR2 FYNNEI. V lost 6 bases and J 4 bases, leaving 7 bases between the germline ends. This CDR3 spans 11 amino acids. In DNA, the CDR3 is TGTGCCAGCAGCGTCGAGTACGAGCAGTACTTC. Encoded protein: CASSVEYEQYF.

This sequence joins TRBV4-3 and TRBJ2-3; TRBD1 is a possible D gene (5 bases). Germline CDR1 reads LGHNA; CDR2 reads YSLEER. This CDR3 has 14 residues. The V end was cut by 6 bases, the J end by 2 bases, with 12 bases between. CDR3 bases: TGCGCCAGCAGTCTGAGCAGGGCCACAGATACGCAGTATTTT. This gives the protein CASSLSRATDTQYF.

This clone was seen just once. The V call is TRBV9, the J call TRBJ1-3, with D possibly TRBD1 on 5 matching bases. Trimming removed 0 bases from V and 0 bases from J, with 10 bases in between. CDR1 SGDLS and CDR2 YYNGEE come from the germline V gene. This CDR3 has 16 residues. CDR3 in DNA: TGTGCCAGCAGCGTAGGGGACTTGAGCTCTGGAAACACCATATATTTT. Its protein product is CASSVGDLSSGNTIYF.

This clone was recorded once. CDR3 DNA sequence: TGTGCCAGCAGGGGGGACAGGGGGCAGGCTTTCTTT. As protein: CASRGDRGQAFF. The chain couples TRBV12-3 or TRBV12-4 to TRBJ1-1; 12 bases fit TRBD1. J gave up 11 bases and V 6 bases, and 4 bases lay outside the gene matches. The CDR3 runs 12 residues.

The CDR3: CASSLDVREAKNIQYF. In nucleotides, the CDR3 is TGTGCCAGCAGCTTAGATGTCAGGGAAGCCAAAAACATTCAGTACTTC. The chain recombines TRBV11-2 with TRBJ2-4; perhaps TRBD1 as D (5 bases). Trimming shortened V by 0 bases and J by 0 bases, and 9 bases separated the two germline ends. CDR1 is SGHAT, CDR2 FQNNGV, per germline. The CDR3 spans 16 residues.

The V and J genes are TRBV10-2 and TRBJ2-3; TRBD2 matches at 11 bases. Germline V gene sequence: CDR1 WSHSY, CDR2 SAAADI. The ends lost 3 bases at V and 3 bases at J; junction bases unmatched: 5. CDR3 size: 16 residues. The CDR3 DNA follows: TGCGCCAGCAGTGATACTAGCGGGAGTAAAACAGATACGCAGTATTTT. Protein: CASSDTSGSKTDTQYF.

CDR3 sequence reads: CASSGAVTGELFF. The CDR3 DNA sequence: TGTGCCAGCAGTGGGGCCGTTACCGGGGAGCTGTTTTTT. V gene TRBV7-3 combines with J gene TRBJ2-2, with D possibly TRBD1 on 5 matching bases. The germline V and J ends were trimmed by 6 bases and 5 bases, with 10 bases remaining between them. Germline values: CDR1 SGHTA, CDR2 FQGTGA. There are 13 residues in the CDR3.

CDR3 sequence reads: CASSLDPTDNTEAFF. Written as DNA, the CDR3 is TGTGCCAGCAGCTTAGATCCTACAGACAACACTGAAGCTTTCTTT. The genes are TRBV11-2 and TRBJ1-1; D unclear. The CDR3 totals 15 residues. V was trimmed by 0 bases and J by 2 bases, leaving 10 bases between them. Germline CDR1 reads SGHAT; CDR2 reads FQNNGV. The full variable domain, completed using reference TRBV11-2 and TRBJ1-1, is EAGVAQSPRYKIIEKRQSVAFWCNPISGHATLYWYQQILGQGPKLLIQFQNNGVVDDSQLPKDRFSAERLKGVDSTLKIQPAKLEDSAVYLCASSLDPTDNTEAFFGQGTRLTVV.

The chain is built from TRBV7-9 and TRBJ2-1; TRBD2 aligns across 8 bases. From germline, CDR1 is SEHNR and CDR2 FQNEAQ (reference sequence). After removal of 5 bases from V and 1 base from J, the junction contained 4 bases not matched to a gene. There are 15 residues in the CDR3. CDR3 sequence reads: CASSPLAVSYNEQFF. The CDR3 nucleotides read TGTGCCAGCAGCCCACTAGCGGTTTCCTACAATGAGCAGTTCTTC.

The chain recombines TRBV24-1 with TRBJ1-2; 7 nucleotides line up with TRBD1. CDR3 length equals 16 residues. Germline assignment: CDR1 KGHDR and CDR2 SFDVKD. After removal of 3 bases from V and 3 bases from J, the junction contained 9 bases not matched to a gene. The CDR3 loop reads CATSDHNRGLDYGYTF. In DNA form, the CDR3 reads TGTGCCACCAGTGATCATAACAGGGGCCTTGACTATGGCTACACCTTC.

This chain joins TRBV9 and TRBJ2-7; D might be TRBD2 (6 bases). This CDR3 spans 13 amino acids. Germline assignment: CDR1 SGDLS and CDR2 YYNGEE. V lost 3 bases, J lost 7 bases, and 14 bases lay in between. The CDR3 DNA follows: TGTGCCAGCAGCGACGAGCCGGCGGGGGAGCAGTACTTC. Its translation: CASSDEPAGEQYF.

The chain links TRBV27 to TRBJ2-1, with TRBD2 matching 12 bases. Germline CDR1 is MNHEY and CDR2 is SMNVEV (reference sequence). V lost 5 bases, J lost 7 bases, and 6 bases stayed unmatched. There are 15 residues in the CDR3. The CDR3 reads CASSPGLAGGNEQFF. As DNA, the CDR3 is TGTGCCAGCAGTCCGGGGCTAGCGGGAGGGAATGAGCAGTTCTTC.